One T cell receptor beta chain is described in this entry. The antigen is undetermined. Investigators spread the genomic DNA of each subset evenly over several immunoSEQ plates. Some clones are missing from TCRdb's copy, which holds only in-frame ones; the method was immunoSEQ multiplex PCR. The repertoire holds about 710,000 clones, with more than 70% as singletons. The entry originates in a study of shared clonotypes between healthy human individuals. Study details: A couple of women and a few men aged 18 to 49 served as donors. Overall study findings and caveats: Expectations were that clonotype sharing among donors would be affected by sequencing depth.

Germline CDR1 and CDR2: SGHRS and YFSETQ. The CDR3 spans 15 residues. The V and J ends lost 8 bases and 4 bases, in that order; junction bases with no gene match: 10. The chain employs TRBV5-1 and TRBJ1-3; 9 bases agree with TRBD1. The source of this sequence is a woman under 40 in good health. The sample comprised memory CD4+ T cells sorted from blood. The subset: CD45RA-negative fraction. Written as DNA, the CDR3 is TGCGCCAGTAAGACAGGGGGAGCTGGAGGAAACACCATATATTTT. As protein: CASKTGGAGGNTIYF.